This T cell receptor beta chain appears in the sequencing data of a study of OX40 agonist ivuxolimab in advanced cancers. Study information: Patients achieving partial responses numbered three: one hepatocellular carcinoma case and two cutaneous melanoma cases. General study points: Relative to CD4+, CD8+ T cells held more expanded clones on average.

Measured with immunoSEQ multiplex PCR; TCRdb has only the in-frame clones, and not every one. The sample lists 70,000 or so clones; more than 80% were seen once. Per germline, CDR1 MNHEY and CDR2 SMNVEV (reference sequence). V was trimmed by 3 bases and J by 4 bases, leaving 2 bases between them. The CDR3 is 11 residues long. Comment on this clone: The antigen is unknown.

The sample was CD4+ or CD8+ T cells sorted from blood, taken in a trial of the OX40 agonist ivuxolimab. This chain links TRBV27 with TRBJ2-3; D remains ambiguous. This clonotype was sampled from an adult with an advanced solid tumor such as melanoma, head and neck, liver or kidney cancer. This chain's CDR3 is CASSFADTQYF. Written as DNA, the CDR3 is TGTGCCAGCAGTTTTGCAGATACGCAGTATTTT.